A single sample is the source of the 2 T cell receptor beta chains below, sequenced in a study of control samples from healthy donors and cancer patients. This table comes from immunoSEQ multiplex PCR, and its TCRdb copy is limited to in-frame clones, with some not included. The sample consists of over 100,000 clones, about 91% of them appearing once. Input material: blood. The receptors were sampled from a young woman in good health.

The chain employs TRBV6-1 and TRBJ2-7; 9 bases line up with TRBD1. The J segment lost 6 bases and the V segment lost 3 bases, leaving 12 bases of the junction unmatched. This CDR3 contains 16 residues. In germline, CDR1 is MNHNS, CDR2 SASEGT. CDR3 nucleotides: TGTGCCAGCAGTGATAAGTGGGGGACAGGGCGAAGCGAGCAGTACTTC. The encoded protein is CASSDKWGTGRSEQYF.

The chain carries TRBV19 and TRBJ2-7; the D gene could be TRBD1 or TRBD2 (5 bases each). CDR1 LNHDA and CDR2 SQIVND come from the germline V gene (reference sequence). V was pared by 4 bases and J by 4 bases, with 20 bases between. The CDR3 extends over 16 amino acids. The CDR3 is CASSNPWGTSLYEQYF. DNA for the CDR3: TGTGCCAGTAGTAACCCCTGGGGGACCTCCTTGTACGAGCAGTACTTC.